A single sample gave rise to the 16 T cell receptor beta chains below, sequenced in a study of T-cell reconstitution after alpha-beta-depleted transplantation in children. Unique molecular identifiers tagged the TCRbeta library. TCRdb fed the PCR reads into MiXCR, producing one record per CDR3 protein. The sample has roughly 4,000 distinct CDR3 sequences, 9.5% to 15% seen once. The sequenced sample was PBMCs, mostly from graft donor cells, obtained 60 days after TCRalphabeta/CD19-depleted stem cell transplant. The receptors derive from a male patient aged 2-10 years who had a stem cell transplant for acute lymphoblastic leukemia, so the T cells may come from the graft donor.

This clonotype was counted many times. The chain combines TRBV5-4 with TRBJ2-3, with D tentatively TRBD1 or TRBD2 (5 bases each). CDR3 length: 16 amino acids. The germline V gene has CDR1 SGHNT and CDR2 YYREEE (reference sequence). With 3 bases removed from V and 4 bases from J, the gap between germline ends came to 18 bases. CDR3 in DNA: TGTGCCAGCAGCTCGCAGGGACGGAGGAGGTCAGATACGCAGTATTTT. This codes for CASSSQGRRRSDTQYF.

This clonotype showed up many times. This chain uses TRBV12-5 with TRBJ2-1, with a weak D call TRBD1 (5 bases). Germline V gives CDR1 LGHNT, CDR2 FRNRAP. The V gene lost 1 base and the J gene lost 5 bases, with 9 bases spanning the gap. This CDR3 spans 14 amino acids. CDR3 bases: TGTGCTAGTGGTTTGGGACAGATAGACAATGAGCAGTTCTTC. Residues: CASGLGQIDNEQFF.

This clonotype was observed many times. The chain joins TRBV9 to TRBJ2-5, with 12 bases fitting TRBD1. CDR3 length equals 14 residues. The germline gives CDR1 SGDLS, CDR2 YYNGEE. The ends lost 2 bases at V and 5 bases at J; junction bases unmatched: 1. This CDR3 is CASSVGQGAETQYF. DNA for the CDR3: TGTGCCAGCAGCGTGGGACAGGGGGCGGAGACCCAGTACTTC.

The chain uses TRBV5-4 and TRBJ1-2; D unresolved. V lost 9 bases to trimming and J lost 2 bases, with 17 bases between them. This CDR3 is 14 amino acids long. Looked up from germline, CDR1 is SGHNT and CDR2 is YYREEE (reference sequence). CDR3 nucleotides: TGTGCCATGAGCCCCGTCGGAGTAAACTATGGCTACACCTTC. Translating gives CAMSPVGVNYGYTF.

In this sample, this clonotype is medium-sized. The chain carries TRBV9 and TRBJ1-1; no reliable D call. The CDR3 consists of 14 residues. Germline CDR1 reads SGDLS; CDR2 reads YYNGEE. The V and J ends lost 0 bases and 6 bases respectively, with 12 bases between them. Written as DNA, the CDR3 is TGTGCCAGCAGCGTAGTGGACCGGGTTTCTGAAGCTTTCTTT. This codes for CASSVVDRVSEAFF.

This chain links TRBV5-1 with TRBJ2-7, with D perhaps matching TRBD1 or TRBD2 (5 bases each). The germline V gene has CDR1 SGHRS and CDR2 YFSETQ. V was trimmed by 0 bases and J by 5 bases, leaving 9 bases between them. CDR3 size: 13 residues. The chain's CDR3 is CASSLDQGHEQYF. CDR3 DNA: TGCGCCAGCAGCTTGGATCAGGGACACGAGCAGTACTTC.

There are many counts of this clonotype. The genes are TRBV27 and TRBJ2-5; 11 positions match TRBD2. CDR3 size: 18 residues. V shed 3 bases and J 4 bases; nucleotides not matched to a gene: 13. Germline V gene lookup returns CDR1 MNHEY and CDR2 SMNVEV (reference sequence). The CDR3 here is CASSFLGVAGGRGETQYF. The CDR3 bases are TGTGCCAGCAGTTTCCTCGGGGTAGCGGGGGGGCGTGGAGAGACCCAGTACTTC.

This clonotype occurred many times. J is TRBJ2-2 and V is TRBV10-2, with D hard to call. The V end was cut by 6 bases, the J end by 1 base, with 9 bases between. This CDR3 has 14 amino acids. The germline V gene has CDR1 WSHSY and CDR2 SAAADI. This CDR3 is CASRRRLNTGELFF. The CDR3 DNA is TGCGCCAGCAGACGGCGGCTGAACACCGGGGAGCTGTTTTTT.

This clonotype was counted at least ten times. The chain has TRBV19 and TRBJ2-5; possibly TRBD1 for D (5 bases). With 5 bases removed from V and 6 bases from J, the gap between germline ends came to 22 bases. The CDR3 runs to 16 residues. Germline V gene sequence: CDR1 LNHDA, CDR2 SQIVND (reference sequence). CDR3 protein: CASSLRVGRFRKTQYF. In DNA, the CDR3 is TGTGCCAGTAGTCTTCGAGTGGGGCGATTTCGGAAGACCCAGTACTTC.

This clonotype was seen repeatedly, ten times or more. The chain couples TRBV28 to TRBJ2-7; the match to TRBD2 covers 9 bases. CDR3 length: 13 residues. Germline values: CDR1 MDHEN, CDR2 SYDVKM. The V and J ends lost 6 bases and 2 bases, in that order; junction bases with no gene match: 2. For the CDR3, the DNA is TGTGCCAGCAGCAGCGGGGGGACCTACGAGCAGTACTTC. Translation gives CASSSGGTYEQYF.

This clonotype was counted many times. This rearrangement joins TRBV28 to TRBJ2-6, with 10 bases fitting TRBD1. The CDR3 has 16 residues. V lost 8 bases, J lost 2 bases, and 6 bases stayed unmatched. Germline V CDR1 and CDR2: MDHEN, SYDVKM. The CDR3 sequence: CASGSGTGAGANVLTF. The CDR3 coding sequence is TGTGCCAGCGGATCCGGGACAGGGGCTGGGGCCAACGTCCTGACTTTC.

This clonotype was counted many times. The chain couples TRBV4-3 to TRBJ2-3, with TRBD2 matching over 13 bases. The CDR3 has 20 amino acids. Per germline, CDR1 LGHNA and CDR2 YSLEER. Unmatched junction bases numbered 11, after V lost 0 bases and J lost 2 bases. DNA for the CDR3: TGCGCCAGCAGCCAAGATGGGGAGACTAGCGGGGGGCCGGACACAGATACGCAGTATTTT. Encoded protein: CASSQDGETSGGPDTDTQYF.

In this sample, this clonotype turned up many times. The chain joins TRBV20-1 to TRBJ1-1; 11 positions match TRBD1. J gave up 4 bases and V 0 bases, and 4 bases lay outside the gene matches. Germline CDR1 DFQATT, CDR2 SNEGSKA (reference sequence). The CDR3 extends over 15 amino acids. The CDR3 here is CSARDKGQGGTEAFF. The CDR3 DNA reads as TGCAGTGCTAGAGATAAGGGACAGGGGGGCACTGAAGCTTTCTTT.

This clonotype was picked up many times. The V call is TRBV5-6, the J call TRBJ2-3; D is unclear. The CDR3 has 12 residues. Germline CDR1 SGHDT, CDR2 YYEEEE. V was cut by 2 bases and J by 2 bases, with 3 bases left in between. CDR3 sequence (DNA): TGTGCCAGCAGCTTCTTCACAGATACGCAGTATTTT. Residues: CASSFFTDTQYF.

This clonotype occurred many times. This sequence joins TRBV5-1 and TRBJ2-3, with 8 bases matching TRBD1. The CDR3 consists of 15 residues. From germline, CDR1 is SGHRS and CDR2 YFSETQ. With 3 bases clipped from V and 9 bases from J, the junction kept 12 bases outside the gene matches. This chain's CDR3 is CASSSLTGAQRTQYF. CDR3 DNA sequence: TGCGCCAGCAGCTCACTGACAGGGGCCCAGCGGACGCAGTATTTT.

This clonotype ranks as medium-sized (0.01 to 0.1%). The gene calls are TRBV6-6 and TRBJ1-1, with no clear D. CDR3 length: 15 amino acids. Deletions cut 0 bases from V and 7 bases from J, with 15 bases between. CDR1 and CDR2 (germline): MNHNY, SVGAGI (reference sequence). CDR3 sequence reads: CASSYSTGGPYEAFF. CDR3 nucleotides: TGTGCCAGCAGTTACTCGACCGGCGGACCTTATGAAGCTTTCTTT.